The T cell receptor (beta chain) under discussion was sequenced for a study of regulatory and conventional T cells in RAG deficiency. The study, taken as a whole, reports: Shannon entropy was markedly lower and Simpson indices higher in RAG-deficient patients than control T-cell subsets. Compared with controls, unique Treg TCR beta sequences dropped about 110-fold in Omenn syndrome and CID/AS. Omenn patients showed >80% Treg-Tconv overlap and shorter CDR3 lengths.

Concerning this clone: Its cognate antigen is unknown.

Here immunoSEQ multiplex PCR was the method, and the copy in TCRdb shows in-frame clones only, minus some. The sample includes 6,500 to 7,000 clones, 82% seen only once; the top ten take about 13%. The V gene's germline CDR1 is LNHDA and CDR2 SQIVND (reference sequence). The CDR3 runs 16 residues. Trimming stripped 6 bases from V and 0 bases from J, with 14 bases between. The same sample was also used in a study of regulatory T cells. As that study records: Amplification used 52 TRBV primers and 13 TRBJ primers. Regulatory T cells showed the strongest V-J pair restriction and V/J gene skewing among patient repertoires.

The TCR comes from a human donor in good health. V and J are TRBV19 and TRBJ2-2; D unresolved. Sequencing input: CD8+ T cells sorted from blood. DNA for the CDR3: TGTGCCAGTAGCCACATTTTCGACTCGAACACCGGGGAGCTGTTTTTT. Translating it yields CASSHIFDSNTGELFF.